This TCR beta chain appears in the sequencing data of a study of shared clonotypes between healthy human individuals. The investigators split CD4+ cells into a CD45RA+ naive subset and a CD45RA-negative memory subset. Libraries were prepared by immunoSEQ multiplex PCR; TCRdb keeps only in-frame clonotypes and omits some of them. The data hold over a million clones, with 98% observed a single time. Germline CDR1 reads LNHDA; CDR2 reads SQIVND (reference sequence). V shed 1 base and J shed 0 bases, with 10 bases lying between them. The CDR3 extends over 16 amino acids. V usage is TRBV19 and J usage is TRBJ2-4; no reliable D call. The specimen was naive CD4+ T cells sorted from blood. Subset noted: CD45RA+ positively selected. This sequence originates from a young man in good health. The CDR3 nucleotides are TGTGCCAGTAGTATAGTCCCAGTCTTAGCCAAAAACATTCAGTACTTC. It is translated as CASSIVPVLAKNIQYF.